This entry lists 31 T cell receptor beta chains sequenced from one sample in a study of shared clonotypes between healthy human individuals. Generated by immunoSEQ multiplex PCR, the TCRdb table keeps only in-frame clones and is missing some. The sample has roughly 1,500,000 clones, 95% to 99% seen once. Sequencing was carried out using naive CD4+ T cells sorted from blood. Described subset: CD45RA+ positively selected. These receptor sequences come from a man aged 25 to 40 in good health.

This rearrangement joins TRBV6-4 to TRBJ2-1; 9 nucleotides line up with TRBD1. V dropped 3 bases and J dropped 6; count of bases not matched to a gene: 3. The CDR3 is made up of 14 amino acids. Germline V gene data show CDR1 as MRHNA and CDR2 as SNTAGT. In DNA, the CDR3 is TGTGCCAGCAGTGAAACGACAGGGGGCAATGAGCAGTTCTTC. This gives the protein CASSETTGGNEQFF.

This clone came up once. The gene calls are TRBV29-1 and TRBJ1-2; the match to TRBD1 covers 9 bases. The length of the CDR3 is 11 residues. The J segment lost 7 bases and the V segment lost 5 bases, leaving 2 bases of the junction unmatched. Germline lookup yields CDR1 SQVTM and CDR2 ANQGSEA. The CDR3 sequence: CSVRDRAGYTF. CDR3 coding DNA: TGCAGCGTTCGGGACAGGGCTGGCTACACCTTC. Using reference TRBV29-1 and TRBJ1-2 for the parts outside the CDR3, the full variable domain is SAVISQKPSRDICQRGTSLTIQCQVDSQVTMMFWYRQQPGQSLTLIATANQGSEATYESGFVIDKFPISRPNLTFSTLTVSNMSPEDSSIYLCSVRDRAGYTFGSGTRLTVV.

This chain links TRBV27 with TRBJ2-5; D is unresolved. This CDR3 spans 10 amino acids. The V gene lost 6 bases and the J gene lost 2 bases, with 1 base spanning the gap. Germline CDR1 and CDR2: MNHEY and SMNVEV (reference sequence). For the CDR3, the DNA is TGTGCCAGCAGACAAGAGACCCAGTACTTC. It is translated as CASRQETQYF.

The gene calls are TRBV7-9 and TRBJ2-7; 9 bases align to TRBD1. The CDR3 length is 15 residues. Germline trimming cut 5 bases from V and 2 bases from J; bases unmatched to any gene: 7. Germline V CDR1 and CDR2: SEHNR, FQNEAQ (reference sequence). The CDR3 is CASSTRTGEPYEQYF. The CDR3 nucleotides read TGTGCCAGCAGCACCCGGACAGGGGAGCCCTACGAGCAGTACTTC.

The J gene is TRBJ1-2, the V gene TRBV11-2, with TRBD1 matching over 7 bases. The V and J ends lost 2 bases and 4 bases, in that order; junction bases with no gene match: 7. In germline, CDR1 is SGHAT, CDR2 FQNNGV. The CDR3 has 15 residues. The CDR3 DNA reads as TGTGCCAGCAGCTTAAGGGGCAGGGGGATCTATGGCTACACCTTC. It translates to CASSLRGRGIYGYTF. The variable domain in full, with the rest retrieved from reference TRBV11-2 and TRBJ1-2, is EAGVAQSPRYKIIEKRQSVAFWCNPISGHATLYWYQQILGQGPKLLIQFQNNGVVDDSQLPKDRFSAERLKGVDSTLKIQPAKLEDSAVYLCASSLRGRGIYGYTFGSGTRLTVV.

J is TRBJ2-7 and V is TRBV5-1; no firm D call. The CDR3 length is 13 residues. Germline values: CDR1 SGHRS, CDR2 YFSETQ. V lost 5 bases and J 1 base, leaving 10 bases between the germline ends. The CDR3 sequence is CASRVDRSYEQYF. The CDR3 bases are TGCGCCAGCAGGGTCGACCGATCCTACGAGCAGTACTTC.

J is TRBJ2-2 and V is TRBV18; D uncertain. Germline loops: CDR1 KGHSH, CDR2 LQKENI. The CDR3 length is 12 residues. V lost 4 bases to trimming and J lost 6 bases, with 6 bases between them. CDR3 DNA: TGTGCCAGCTCACTTCAGTCCGGGGAGCTGTTTTTT. Protein sequence: CASSLQSGELFF.

To note about this clone: This sample includes further DNA sequences coding for the same CDR3. The rearrangement uses TRBV5-1 and TRBJ1-5; the D gene is possibly TRBD1 (5 bases). V lost 0 bases, J lost 8 bases, and 12 bases lay in between. The germline V gene has CDR1 SGHRS and CDR2 YFSETQ. The CDR3 consists of 14 residues. The CDR3 sequence is CASSLVGAEEPQHF. In nucleotides, the CDR3 is TGCGCCAGCAGCTTGGTAGGGGCGGAGGAGCCCCAGCATTTT.

Only one count was recorded for this clone. The chain has TRBV6-1 and TRBJ1-4, with D perhaps matching TRBD1 (6 bases). Trimming stripped 8 bases from V and 7 bases from J, with 17 bases between. This CDR3 has 14 residues. In germline, CDR1 is MNHNS, CDR2 SASEGT. The CDR3 DNA follows: TGTGCCAGCCGAAACAGGGCTTCTGGTGAAAAACTGTTTTTT. This sequence encodes CASRNRASGEKLFF.

The V gene is TRBV7-9, the J gene TRBJ1-2; 9 nucleotides match TRBD1. Germline CDR1 and CDR2: SEHNR and FQNEAQ (reference sequence). Trimming took 5 bases from V and 3 from J; bases not matched to a gene: 1. The CDR3 runs to 13 residues. The CDR3 region has the DNA TGTGCCAGCAGCAGACAGGGGGACTATGGCTACACCTTC. This codes for CASSRQGDYGYTF.

Concerning this clone itself: Within the sample, other DNA sequences also encode this same CDR3. The chain recombines TRBV9 with TRBJ2-2; 11 nucleotides agree with TRBD1. The germline V gene encodes CDR1 SGDLS and CDR2 YYNGEE. The J segment lost 4 bases and the V segment lost 1 base, leaving 3 bases of the junction unmatched. This CDR3 has 16 residues. This CDR3 reads CASSVRGTGGTGELFF. CDR3 bases: TGTGCCAGCAGCGTAAGGGGGACAGGGGGCACCGGGGAGCTGTTTTTT.

Only one count was recorded for this clone. The chain joins TRBV11-2 to TRBJ2-3; possible D gene TRBD1, 6 bases. In germline, CDR1 is SGHAT, CDR2 FQNNGV. This CDR3 comprises 15 residues. V lost 5 bases and J lost 2, with 14 bases in between. The DNA of the CDR3 is TGTGCCAGCAGCCCCGGGACATTTACCACAGATACGCAGTATTTT. Encoded protein: CASSPGTFTTDTQYF.

This clone was seen just once. The sample carries other DNA sequences with the same CDR3. The chain links TRBV6-5 to TRBJ2-7; TRBD2 aligns across 12 bases. There are 15 residues in the CDR3. Trimming at V came to 5 bases and at J to 1 base, leaving 3 bases not matched to a gene. Germline lookup yields CDR1 MNHEY and CDR2 SVGAGI. The CDR3 coding sequence is TGTGCCAGCAGTCGGACTAGCGGGGTTTCCTACGAGCAGTACTTC. This sequence encodes CASSRTSGVSYEQYF.

This chain uses TRBV18 with TRBJ1-1; 7 bases match TRBD1. V gave up 3 bases and J gave up 4 bases; unmatched junction bases: 5. This CDR3 comprises 14 residues. The V gene's germline CDR1 is KGHSH and CDR2 LQKENI. This CDR3 reads CASSPWQGGTEAFF. The CDR3 DNA reads as TGTGCCAGCTCACCTTGGCAGGGGGGCACTGAAGCTTTCTTT.

The genes are TRBV5-1 and TRBJ2-7; TRBD2 might be the D (7 bases). The CDR3 runs 18 residues. V was pared by 3 bases and J by 0 bases, with 22 bases between. The germline V gene has CDR1 SGHRS and CDR2 YFSETQ. The DNA of the CDR3 is TGCGCCAGCAGCTATGGGGGGGCGAGCGGGGCCAGCTCCTACGAGCAGTACTTC. Translating it yields CASSYGGASGASSYEQYF.

The chain has TRBV6-5 and TRBJ1-2; TRBD1 aligns across 11 bases. With 6 bases clipped from V and 6 bases from J, the junction kept 9 bases outside the gene matches. Germline-derived CDR1 and CDR2 are MNHEY and SVGAGI. The CDR3 is 15 residues long. CDR3 residues: CASRFSGQGADGYTF. The CDR3 DNA follows: TGTGCCAGCAGGTTCAGCGGACAGGGGGCCGATGGCTACACCTTC.

J is TRBJ2-3 and V is TRBV5-6; no clear D. The germline gives CDR1 SGHDT, CDR2 YYEEEE. This CDR3 contains 16 residues. V was trimmed by 3 bases and J by 3 bases, leaving 17 bases between them. CDR3 protein: CASSSNYLLWTDTQYF. Written as DNA, the CDR3 is TGTGCCAGCAGCTCCAACTACCTTCTCTGGACAGATACGCAGTATTTT. Looking up the rest from reference TRBV5-6 and TRBJ2-3 gives the full variable domain: DAGVTQSPTHLIKTRGQQVTLRCSPKSGHDTVSWYQQALGQGPQFIFQYYEEEERQRGNFPDRFSGHQFPNYSSELNVNALLLGDSALYLCASSSNYLLWTDTQYFGPGTRLTVL.

The gene calls are TRBV28 and TRBJ1-1; D not resolved. Germline-derived CDR1 and CDR2 are MDHEN and SYDVKM. V lost 6 bases and J 7 bases, leaving 12 bases between the germline ends. The length of the CDR3 is 12 residues. The CDR3 region is CASSTERLEAFF. The CDR3 bases are TGTGCCAGCAGCACGGAACGACTTGAAGCTTTCTTT.

The chain combines TRBV19 with TRBJ1-5, with a weak D call TRBD1 (6 bases). This CDR3 has 14 residues. Trimming removed 6 bases from V and 7 bases from J, with 16 bases in between. CDR1 and CDR2 from the germline V gene are LNHDA and SQIVND (reference sequence). CDR3 bases: TGTGCCAGTAGAGAAAGGGGGGGATTCCAGCCCCAGCATTTT. Its protein is CASRERGGFQPQHF. Variable domain in full (rest from reference TRBV19 and TRBJ1-5): DGGITQSPKYLFRKEGQNVTLSCEQNLNHDAMYWYRQDPGQGLRLIYYSQIVNDFQKGDIAEGYSVSREKKESFPLTVTSAQKNPTAFYLCASRERGGFQPQHFGDGTRLSIL.

The chain uses TRBV6-1 and TRBJ1-4, with D unresolved. The V end was cut by 7 bases, the J end by 7 bases, with 13 bases between. The CDR3 has 13 residues. Germline V gene data show CDR1 as MNHNS and CDR2 as SASEGT. The CDR3 sequence is CASNPTLGEKLFF. For the CDR3, the DNA is TGTGCCAGCAACCCAACCCTGGGTGAAAAACTGTTTTTT.

V gene TRBV5-1 combines with J gene TRBJ2-6, with D perhaps TRBD1 (5 bases). Germline V gene data show CDR1 as SGHRS and CDR2 as YFSETQ. Trimming took off 4 bases at V and 3 bases at J, with 20 bases between the two ends. This CDR3 region has 18 residues. CDR3 bases: TGCGCCAGCAGCCCTTTGGGCAGGGAAGTACGTGGGGCCAACGTCCTGACTTTC. It is translated as CASSPLGREVRGANVLTF.

The genes are TRBV9 and TRBJ2-7, with D perhaps being TRBD1 or TRBD2 (5 bases each). Trimming took off 0 bases at V and 9 bases at J, with 25 bases between the two ends. CDR1 SGDLS and CDR2 YYNGEE come from the germline V gene. The CDR3 length is 17 residues. As DNA, the CDR3 is TGTGCCAGCAGCGTAGAGGGGACGGTCGTCGGTCCACTTTGGCAGTACTTC. It encodes CASSVEGTVVGPLWQYF.

The J gene is TRBJ2-3, the V gene TRBV7-6; 7 bases are shared with TRBD1. CDR1 SGHVS and CDR2 FNYEAQ come from the germline V gene. Trimming took 5 bases from V and 0 from J; bases not matched to a gene: 5. The CDR3 covers 15 residues. In nucleotides, the CDR3 is TGTGCCAGCAGCGTGGGACAGTCAAGCACAGATACGCAGTATTTT. This encodes CASSVGQSSTDTQYF.

The chain combines TRBV18 with TRBJ1-2, with TRBD1 matching over 7 bases. The CDR3 runs to 13 residues. The J segment lost 3 bases and the V segment lost 4 bases, leaving 2 bases of the junction unmatched. Germline CDR1 and CDR2: KGHSH and LQKENI. The CDR3 here is CASSHGTDYGYTF. CDR3 DNA: TGTGCCAGCTCACACGGGACAGACTATGGCTACACCTTC.

This clone came up once. V and J are TRBV5-1 and TRBJ2-5; 13 bases map to TRBD2. The germline V gene encodes CDR1 SGHRS and CDR2 YFSETQ. CDR3 length: 17 amino acids. V gave up 0 bases and J gave up 5 bases; unmatched junction bases: 7. The DNA for the CDR3 is TGCGCCAGCAGCTTGGGTAGGACTAGCGGGAGTCGGGAGACCCAGTACTTC. It codes for CASSLGRTSGSRETQYF.

This sequence joins TRBV7-9 and TRBJ2-3; weak D call: TRBD2 (5 bases). Looked up from germline, CDR1 is SEHNR and CDR2 is FQNEAQ (reference sequence). The CDR3 covers 14 residues. Trimming stripped 1 base from V and 3 bases from J, with 8 bases between. CDR3 DNA sequence: TGTGCCAGCAGCTTAGACCCGGGGACAGATACGCAGTATTTT. It encodes CASSLDPGTDTQYF.

V is TRBV7-3 and J is TRBJ2-2; TRBD2 matches at 7 bases. This CDR3 is built from 14 residues. The trim removed 5 bases at V and 5 bases at J, leaving 5 bases unmatched. Germline loops: CDR1 SGHTA, CDR2 FQGTGA. This chain's CDR3 is CASSQAGTTGELFF. CDR3 nucleotide sequence: TGTGCCAGCAGCCAAGCGGGGACGACCGGGGAGCTGTTTTTT.

V usage is TRBV19 and J usage is TRBJ2-2, with a weak D call TRBD2 (5 bases). In germline, CDR1 is LNHDA, CDR2 SQIVND (reference sequence). Trimming stripped 3 bases from V and 3 bases from J, with 8 bases between. The CDR3 loop spans 14 amino acids. The CDR3 DNA is TGTGCCAGTAGTATGTGGAGGTACACCGGGGAGCTGTTTTTT. Its translation is CASSMWRYTGELFF.

The chain recombines TRBV29-1 with TRBJ2-7, with 10 bases fitting TRBD1. CDR1 and CDR2 from the germline V gene are SQVTM and ANQGSEA. The junction had 3 bases not matched to a gene; V was cut back by 4 bases and J by 3 bases. The CDR3 has 13 amino acids. CDR3 residues: CSVVGTGVYEQYF. The CDR3 region has the DNA TGCAGCGTTGTCGGGACAGGGGTCTACGAGCAGTACTTC.

This clone was detected only once. This sample also contains other DNA sequences that code for the same CDR3. The rearrangement joins TRBV2 to TRBJ1-5; 10 positions agree with TRBD1. Trimming took 6 bases from V and 4 from J; bases not matched to a gene: 3. This CDR3 comprises 14 residues. The germline V gene has CDR1 SNHLY and CDR2 FYNNEI. The DNA of the CDR3 is TGTGCCAGCAGCGTGGACAGGGGGAATCAGCCCCAGCATTTT. It specifies CASSVDRGNQPQHF.

Regarding this clone: Sequence at one end of the junction differs from germline and may be a read error. This chain uses TRBV5-1 with TRBJ2-3; 8 bases fit TRBD1. The CDR3 has 13 amino acids. Germline V lookup: CDR1 SGHRS, CDR2 YFSETQ. The CDR3 DNA reads as TGCGCCAGCAGCTCAGGGGGCACTGATACGCAGTATTTT. Protein: CASSSGGTDTQYF. Based on the CDR3 plus reference TRBV5-1 and TRBJ2-3, the full variable domain is KAGVTQTPRYLIKTRGQQVTLSCSPISGHRSVSWYQQTPGQGLQFLFEYFSETQRNKGNFPGRFSGRQFSNSRSEMNVSTLELGDSALYLCASSSGGTDTQYFGPGTRLTVL.